These 5 T cell receptor beta chains came from one sample sequenced in a study of T cells after yellow fever vaccination. TCRdb reanalysed the 5' RACE reads using MiXCR and keeps one entry per CDR3 protein. Of tens of thousands of distinct CDR3 sequences listed, about 7.7% are singletons. The starting material was CD8+ T cells sorted from PBMCs, obtained on the day of the yellow fever booster vaccination. The receptors shown here come from a man younger than 40 who received the YFV17D yellow fever vaccine.

This clonotype was detected many times. The chain couples TRBV27 to TRBJ2-7; D possibly corresponds to TRBD2 (5 bases). Looked up from germline, CDR1 is MNHEY and CDR2 is SMNVEV (reference sequence). The CDR3 sequence is 15 residues long. V was cut by 4 bases and J by 5 bases, with 18 bases left in between. The CDR3 nucleotides read TGTGCCAGCAGTTCTCCGGGATCCCACTACCACGAGCAGTACTTC. It yields the protein CASSSPGSHYHEQYF.

This clonotype was observed a few times. This chain links TRBV21-1 with TRBJ2-7. TRBV21-1 counts as a pseudogene. CDR3 size: 13 residues. CDR3 in amino acids: CASSKAGHLEQYF. The CDR3 DNA sequence: TGTGCCAGCAGCAAAGCTGGCCACCTCGAGCAGTACTTC.

This clonotype was picked up a small number of times. The CDR3 region has the DNA TGTGCCAGCAGTAAGGTGGTCGTCTACGAGCAGTACTTC. It translates to CASSKVVVYEQYF. This chain connects TRBV7-8 to TRBJ2-7; D not certain. CDR1 is SGHVS, CDR2 FQNEAQ, per germline. The CDR3 spans 13 residues. The V end was cut by 6 bases, the J end by 3 bases, with 12 bases between.

The chain couples TRBV19 to TRBJ2-1; tentative D call: TRBD2 (5 bases). Deletions cut 7 bases from V and 0 bases from J, with 10 bases between. The CDR3 length is 14 residues. Germline V CDR1 and CDR2: LNHDA, SQIVND (reference sequence). Here the CDR3 DNA reads TGTGCCAGTAAATCGACTAACTCCTACAATGAGCAGTTCTTC. Its translation is CASKSTNSYNEQFF.

The table lists this clonotype with many counts. The V call is TRBV5-4, the J call TRBJ2-1; tentatively, D is TRBD2 (5 bases). Germline CDR1 and CDR2: SGHNT and YYREEE (reference sequence). Trimming left V 4 bases short and J 10 bases short, with 18 bases between. This CDR3 is built from 14 residues. The CDR3 DNA reads TGTGCCAGCAGCCCGGGGTTTGAATTGCAAGAGCAGTTCTTC. Protein sequence: CASSPGFELQEQFF.